The text below deals with one TCR beta chain. It was during active infection that Seattle patients were enrolled and then longitudinally followed. This sample was included in a study of blood T cell repertoires in COVID-19. Study details: Acute and convalescent COVID-19 specimens originated in the United States, Italy and Spain. PBMCs, B-cell-depleted T cells, or T cells were the source of the cDNA or gDNA that made up the material.

Assay: immunoSEQ multiplex PCR; the TCRdb copy retains only in-frame clones and omits some. The repertoire holds around 310,000 clones, with nearly 90% as singletons. V lost 4 bases, J lost 4 bases, and 7 bases stayed unmatched. The CDR3 spans 16 residues. Germline CDR1 and CDR2: SGHRS and YFSETQ. This clonotype was obtained from a woman between 40 and 55 years old with COVID-19, enrolled during active disease. The sequenced sample was peripheral blood. V and J are TRBV5-1 and TRBJ2-1; the match to TRBD2 covers 11 bases. CDR3 in DNA: TGCGCCAGCAGCCATGGACTAGCGGGTTTATACAATGAGCAGTTCTTC. Translation: CASSHGLAGLYNEQFF.